The 6 T cell receptor beta chains below all came from one sample that was sequenced in a study of regulatory T cells in long-lasting Graves disease. Arm-PCR of CDR3 regions and iRepertoire HTBI primers were used to build TCR beta libraries. TCRdb re-called the multiplex PCR reads through MiXCR, storing one row per CDR3 protein. The table includes 350,000 to 450,000 distinct CDR3 sequences, 15% detected once. The time point was: newly diagnosed GD, antithyroid drugs for less than 3 months. From PBMCs, RNA was extracted and then used to make the TCR library. The data were also submitted as part of a second study, on T cells in Graves' hyperthyroidism and ophthalmopathy.

The material sequenced was peripheral blood mononuclear cells (PBMCs), taken at new diagnosis, from a patient treated with antithyroid drugs. All receptors come from a woman between 40 and 55 years old with Graves disease.

This clonotype has a count of ten or more. This chain joins TRBV11-2 and TRBJ1-5, with D possibly TRBD1 on 6 matching bases. The CDR3 contains 13 residues. Germline assignment: CDR1 SGHAT and CDR2 FQNNGV. Trimming removed 5 bases from V and 7 bases from J, with 12 bases in between. CDR3 loop: CASSPGGRQPQHF. CDR3 nucleotide sequence: TGTGCCAGCAGCCCGGGGGGCAGACAGCCCCAGCATTTT.

This clonotype was recorded at least ten times. CDR3 loop: CASSFGGGSYEQYF. DNA of the CDR3: TGTGCCAGCAGCTTTGGCGGGGGCTCCTACGAGCAGTACTTC. The chain joins TRBV7-3 to TRBJ2-7, with TRBD2 matching over 7 bases. CDR1 and CDR2 (germline): SGHTA, FQGTGA. After removal of 3 bases from V and 0 bases from J, the junction contained 2 bases not matched to a gene. This CDR3 spans 14 amino acids. Variable domain in full (rest from reference TRBV7-3 and TRBJ2-7): GAGVSQTPSNKVTEKGKYVELRCDPISGHTALYWYRQSLGQGPEFLIYFQGTGAADDSGLPNDRFFAVRPEGSVSTLKIQRTERGDSAVYLCASSFGGGSYEQYFGPGTRLTVT.

At least ten counts were recorded for this clonotype. V and J are TRBV6-1 and TRBJ2-7, with TRBD1 matching over 9 bases. The CDR3 is made up of 15 amino acids. V trimming: 3 bases; J trimming: 3 bases; junction bases outside the gene matches: 6. Germline assignment: CDR1 MNHNS and CDR2 SASEGT. CDR3 sequence (DNA): TGTGCCAGCAGTGACCTGGGACAGGGAGGCTACGAGCAGTACTTC. Amino acids: CASSDLGQGGYEQYF.

This clonotype was picked up many times. This rearrangement joins TRBV25-1 to TRBJ2-7; tentative D call: TRBD1 (5 bases). CDR3 length: 12 amino acids. V lost 5 bases and J lost 4, with 9 bases in between. Germline values: CDR1 MGHDK, CDR2 SYGVNS. The CDR3: CASSPREYEQYF. CDR3 coding DNA: TGTGCCAGCAGTCCCAGGGAATACGAGCAGTACTTC.

J is TRBJ1-4 and V is TRBV15; D is uncertain. V lost 4 bases and J 5 bases, leaving 11 bases between the germline ends. Germline CDR1 is LNHNV and CDR2 is YYDKDF (reference sequence). The CDR3 runs to 14 residues. The CDR3 DNA reads as TGTGCCACCAGCAAACGACCCCAGAATGAAAAACTGTTTTTT. Protein product: CATSKRPQNEKLFF.

V usage is TRBV7-9 and J usage is TRBJ1-4, with D tentatively TRBD1 (5 bases). The CDR3 is 14 amino acids. The V end was cut by 10 bases, the J end by 3 bases, with 15 bases between. The germline V gene encodes CDR1 SEHNR and CDR2 FQNEAQ (reference sequence). CDR3 in DNA: TGTGCCATCGGGTCAGGGCGGGCTAATGAAAAACTGTTTTTT. Translation: CAIGSGRANEKLFF.